This TCR beta chain was profiled in a study of blood T cell repertoires in COVID-19. Some clones are missing from TCRdb's copy, which holds only in-frame ones; the method was immunoSEQ multiplex PCR. The sample shows over 200,000 clones, around 90% of them seen only once. The CDR3 contains 17 residues. The ends were cut back, 0 bases at V and 2 bases at J, with 17 bases in the middle. Germline V gene lookup returns CDR1 MNHNS and CDR2 SASEGT. The count of this clone is one. V usage is TRBV6-1 and J usage is TRBJ2-7; possible D gene TRBD2, 7 bases. Specimen: peripheral blood. This TCR came from a woman aged 40 to 50 who had recovered from COVID-19. The CDR3 here is CASSEARGRGVTYEQYV. The CDR3, as DNA: TGTGCCAGCAGTGAAGCCCGGGGGAGGGGGGTGACCTACGAGCAGTACGTC.